The T cell receptor beta chain described here comes from a study of cytomegalovirus exposure and HLA in healthy donors. Study overall: The study's early data release held about 85 million unique TCRs from HLA-typed donors.

This clone appeared a single time. CDR1 and CDR2 (germline): SSHAT, FNYEAQ (reference sequence). This CDR3 is built from 14 residues. The V gene lost 6 bases and the J gene lost 4 bases, with 13 bases spanning the gap. It was with 60 Vbeta and 13 Jbeta primers that the PCR ran. Data came from immunoSEQ multiplex PCR; TCRdb stores just in-frame clones and leaves some out. The data contain about 25,000 clones, 79% of them seen just once; the ten biggest clones take up roughly 4.3%. This chain uses TRBV7-7 with TRBJ2-1; TRBD2 might be the D (7 bases). The specimen sequenced was PBMCs. This receptor was obtained from a male donor in good health and CMV-seronegative. CDR3 protein: CASSSGGAYNEQFF. The CDR3 DNA follows: TGTGCCAGCAGTTCTGGGGGGGCGTACAATGAGCAGTTCTTC.